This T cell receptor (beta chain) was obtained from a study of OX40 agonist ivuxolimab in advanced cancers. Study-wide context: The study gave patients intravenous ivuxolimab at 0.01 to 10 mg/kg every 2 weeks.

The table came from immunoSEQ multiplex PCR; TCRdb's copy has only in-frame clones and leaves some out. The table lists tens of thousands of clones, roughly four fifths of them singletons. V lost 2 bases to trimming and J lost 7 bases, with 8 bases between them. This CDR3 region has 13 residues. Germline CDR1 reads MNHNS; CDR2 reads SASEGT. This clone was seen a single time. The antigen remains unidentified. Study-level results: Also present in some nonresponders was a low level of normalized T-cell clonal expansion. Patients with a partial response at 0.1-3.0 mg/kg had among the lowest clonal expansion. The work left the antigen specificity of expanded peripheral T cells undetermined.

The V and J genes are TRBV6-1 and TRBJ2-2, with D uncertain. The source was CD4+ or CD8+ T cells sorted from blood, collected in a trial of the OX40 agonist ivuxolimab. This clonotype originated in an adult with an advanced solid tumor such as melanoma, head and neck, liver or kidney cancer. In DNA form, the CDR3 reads TGTGCCAGCAGTGAACGGTCCCACGGGGAGCTGTTTTTT. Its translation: CASSERSHGELFF.